A single sample is the source of the 18 T cell receptor beta chains below, sequenced in a study of cytomegalovirus exposure and HLA in healthy donors. Amplification used 60 Vbeta primers and 13 Jbeta primers. This table comes from immunoSEQ multiplex PCR, and its TCRdb copy is limited to in-frame clones, with some not included. The clone table shows tens of thousands of clones, with the ten largest holding approximately 10%. Input material: PBMCs. The receptors shown here come from a woman aged 50 to 60 in good health and CMV-seropositive.

The V call is TRBV19, the J call TRBJ2-3; the match to TRBD2 covers 10 bases. Trimming took 6 bases from V and 1 from J; bases not matched to a gene: 4. CDR3 length: 15 residues. CDR1 LNHDA and CDR2 SQIVND come from the germline V gene (reference sequence). Here the CDR3 DNA reads TGTGCCAGTAGGGGACTAGCGCGAGGCACAGATACGCAGTATTTT. Translation: CASRGLARGTDTQYF.

DNA for the CDR3: TGTGCCTGGAGTAGGGGGAGCTATGGCTACACCTTC. It codes for CAWSRGSYGYTF. This chain links TRBV30 with TRBJ1-2; a weak D match, TRBD1 (6 bases). With 2 bases removed from V and 4 bases from J, the gap between germline ends came to 8 bases. From germline, CDR1 is GTSNPN and CDR2 SVGIG (reference sequence). CDR3 length equals 12 residues.

The rearrangement uses TRBV23-1 and TRBJ1-6; D might be TRBD1 (5 bases). TRBV23-1 is an open reading frame whose function is uncertain. The CDR3 consists of 16 residues. Trimming pared 2 bases from V and 11 bases from J, leaving 19 bases between. CDR3 in amino acids: CASSQPRRDEGPPLHF. The CDR3 DNA is TGCGCCAGCAGTCAACCCCGGCGGGACGAGGGACCACCCCTCCACTTT.

CDR3 loop: CASSLGDSDTQYF. Written as DNA, the CDR3 is TGTGCCAGCAGCCTAGGGGACTCAGATACGCAGTATTTT. This chain links TRBV6-5 with TRBJ2-3, with a tentative D call TRBD2 (6 bases). The V gene lost 6 bases and the J gene lost 4 bases, with 11 bases spanning the gap. The CDR3 extends over 13 amino acids. In germline, CDR1 is MNHEY, CDR2 SVGAGI.

The rearrangement links TRBV28 to TRBJ1-4; tentatively, D is TRBD1 (5 bases). Germline V gene data show CDR1 as MDHEN and CDR2 as SYDVKM. CDR3 length: 13 residues. With 8 bases removed from V and 4 bases from J, the gap between germline ends came to 11 bases. This chain's CDR3 is CASVYGGNEKLFF. The CDR3 DNA is TGTGCCAGCGTTTACGGGGGTAATGAAAAACTGTTTTTT.

The chain uses TRBV19 and TRBJ2-1; 14 bases line up with TRBD2. This CDR3 is built from 15 residues. Germline V lookup: CDR1 LNHDA, CDR2 SQIVND (reference sequence). V lost 6 bases, J lost 5 bases, and 3 bases stayed unmatched. CDR3 nucleotide sequence: TGTGCCAGTAGGCGGGGACTAGCGGGAGACAATGAGCAGTTCTTC. Amino acid sequence: CASRRGLAGDNEQFF.

This chain links TRBV5-1 with TRBJ2-3; perhaps TRBD1 as D (6 bases). Trimming cost V 1 base and J 2 bases, with 14 bases left between them. Germline CDR1 SGHRS, CDR2 YFSETQ. The CDR3 consists of 16 residues. The DNA of the CDR3 is TGCGCCAGCAGCTTGACGCCCGGGACAAACACAGATACGCAGTATTTT. It encodes CASSLTPGTNTDTQYF.

As DNA, the CDR3 is TGTGCCAGCAGCCGATCGGGACAGGGTCCCAACGAGCAGTACTTC. As protein: CASSRSGQGPNEQYF. The genes are TRBV4-2 and TRBJ2-7, with 9 bases fitting TRBD1. Per germline, CDR1 LGHNA and CDR2 YNFKEQ. The CDR3 sequence is 15 residues long. The V gene end was trimmed by 4 bases and the J gene end by 5 bases; junction bases not matched to a gene: 9.

The chain combines TRBV6-5 with TRBJ2-2, with 7 bases lining up with TRBD2. The junction had 6 bases not matched to a gene; V was cut back by 1 base and J by 4 bases. CDR3 length: 16 residues. Germline CDR1 reads MNHEY; CDR2 reads SVGAGI. CDR3 nucleotides: TGTGCCAGCAGTTACTGGGGGGGGTTGGCCACCGGGGAGCTGTTTTTT. Translation: CASSYWGGLATGELFF.

This chain uses TRBV5-1 with TRBJ2-7, with 9 bases aligning to TRBD1. Germline V gene sequence: CDR1 SGHRS, CDR2 YFSETQ. The CDR3 is 16 residues long. Germline trimming cut 0 bases from V and 0 bases from J; bases unmatched to any gene: 4. CDR3 sequence (DNA): TGCGCCAGCAGCTTGGCCGGGACAGGGATCTCCTACGAGCAGTACTTC. Amino acids: CASSLAGTGISYEQYF.

The chain has TRBV5-6 and TRBJ2-7; D is unclear. The germline gives CDR1 SGHDT, CDR2 YYEEEE. The ends were cut back, 0 bases at V and 2 bases at J, with 12 bases in the middle. CDR3 length equals 15 residues. This CDR3 is CASSLGPLSAYEQYF. Here the CDR3 DNA reads TGTGCCAGCAGCTTGGGACCCCTCAGCGCCTACGAGCAGTACTTC.

CDR3 DNA sequence: TGTGCCAGCTCACAGGAAAGCGACTATGGCTACACCTTC. This encodes CASSQESDYGYTF. This chain uses TRBV18 with TRBJ1-2; D gene uncertain. Germline lookup yields CDR1 KGHSH and CDR2 LQKENI. This CDR3 is built from 13 residues. V lost 4 bases and J 3 bases, leaving 9 bases between the germline ends.

The chain's CDR3 is CASSFQGARWTEAFF. As DNA, the CDR3 is TGTGCCAGCAGCTTCCAGGGGGCGCGCTGGACTGAAGCTTTCTTT. The chain carries TRBV5-4 and TRBJ1-1; 8 nucleotides agree with TRBD1. The germline CDR1 and CDR2 sequences are SGHNT and YYREEE (reference sequence). Losses at the gene ends were 2 bases for V and 5 bases for J; bases not matched to a gene: 8. The CDR3 loop spans 15 amino acids.

The genes are TRBV4-1 and TRBJ2-7; 9 bases align to TRBD2. CDR3 size: 15 residues. Germline V gene sequence: CDR1 MGHRA, CDR2 YSYEKL. Unmatched junction bases numbered 7, after V lost 5 bases and J lost 2 bases. The chain's CDR3 is CASSVRTSAAYEQYF. CDR3 coding DNA: TGCGCCAGCAGCGTACGGACTAGCGCAGCCTACGAGCAGTACTTC.

The CDR3 here is CASSFLAGGSGANVLTF. DNA of the CDR3: TGTGCCAGCAGTTTTCTAGCGGGGGGCTCTGGGGCCAACGTCCTGACTTTC. The rearrangement uses TRBV7-2 and TRBJ2-6, with TRBD2 identical over 11 bases. The CDR3 runs to 17 residues. V shed 6 bases and J 0 bases; nucleotides not matched to a gene: 4. The germline CDR1 and CDR2 sequences are SGHTA and FQGNSA.

This chain links TRBV29-1 with TRBJ1-5; no reliable D call. The CDR3 has 13 amino acids. Per the germline V gene, CDR1 is SQVTM and CDR2 is ANQGSEA. The V end lost 2 bases, the J end lost 5 bases, and 10 bases lay between the germline ends. CDR3 in amino acids: CSVETNRDQPQHF. The CDR3 DNA is TGCAGCGTTGAAACCAACAGAGATCAGCCCCAGCATTTT.

The V and J genes are TRBV25-1 and TRBJ2-3; TRBD2 agrees at 7 bases. The J segment lost 0 bases and the V segment lost 2 bases, leaving 8 bases of the junction unmatched. Germline V gene lookup returns CDR1 MGHDK and CDR2 SYGVNS. This CDR3 region has 17 residues. The CDR3 coding sequence is TGTGCCAGCAGTGAAGGGGCGGGAGTAAGGAGCACAGATACGCAGTATTTT. This translates into CASSEGAGVRSTDTQYF.

The chain employs TRBV27 and TRBJ1-1; a possible D gene is TRBD1 (6 bases). CDR3 size: 17 residues. Germline CDR1 is MNHEY and CDR2 is SMNVEV (reference sequence). V was pared by 7 bases and J by 4 bases, with 25 bases between. The CDR3 is CASTPDQGIGKSTEAFF. The DNA of the CDR3 is TGTGCCAGCACCCCGGACCAGGGGATTGGGAAGAGCACTGAAGCTTTCTTT.